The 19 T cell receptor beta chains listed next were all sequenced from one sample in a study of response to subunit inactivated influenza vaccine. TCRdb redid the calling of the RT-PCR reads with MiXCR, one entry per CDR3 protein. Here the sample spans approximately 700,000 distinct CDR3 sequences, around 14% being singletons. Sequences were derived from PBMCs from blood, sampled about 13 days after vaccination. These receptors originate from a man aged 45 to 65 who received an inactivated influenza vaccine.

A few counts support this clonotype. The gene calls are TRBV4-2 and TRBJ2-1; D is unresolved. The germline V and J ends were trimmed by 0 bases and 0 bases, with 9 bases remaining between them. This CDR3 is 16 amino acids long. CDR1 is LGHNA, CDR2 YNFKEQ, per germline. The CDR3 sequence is CASSQDGLSSYNEQFF. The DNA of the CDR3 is TGTGCCAGCAGCCAAGATGGGCTTAGCTCCTACAATGAGCAGTTCTTC.

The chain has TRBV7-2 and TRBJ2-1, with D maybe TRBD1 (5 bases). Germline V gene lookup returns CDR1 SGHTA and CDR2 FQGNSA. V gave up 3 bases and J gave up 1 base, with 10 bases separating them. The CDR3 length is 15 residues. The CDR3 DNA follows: TGTGCCAGCAGCTTCGACGCAGGGTCCTACAATGAGCAGTTCTTC. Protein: CASSFDAGSYNEQFF.

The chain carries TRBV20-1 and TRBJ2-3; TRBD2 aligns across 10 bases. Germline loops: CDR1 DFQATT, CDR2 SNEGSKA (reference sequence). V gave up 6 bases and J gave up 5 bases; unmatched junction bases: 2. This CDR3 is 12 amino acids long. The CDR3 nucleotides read TGCAGTGCGATAGCGGGGGGAGATACGCAGTATTTT. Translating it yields CSAIAGGDTQYF.

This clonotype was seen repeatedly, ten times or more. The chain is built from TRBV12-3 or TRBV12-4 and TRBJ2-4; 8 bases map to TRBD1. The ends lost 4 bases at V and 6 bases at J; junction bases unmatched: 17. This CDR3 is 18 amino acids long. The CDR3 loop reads CASSSGGGPNLVGNIQYF. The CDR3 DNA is TGTGCCAGCAGTTCAGGGGGCGGGCCGAACCTAGTGGGAAACATTCAGTACTTC.

DNA of the CDR3: TGTGCCAGCAGTACAGGGGCCAGTCAGGAGACCCAGTACTTC. Its translation is CASSTGASQETQYF. The chain combines TRBV12-3 or TRBV12-4 with TRBJ2-5, with 7 bases that match TRBD1. After removal of 5 bases from V and 5 bases from J, the junction contained 8 bases not matched to a gene. The CDR3 has 14 residues.

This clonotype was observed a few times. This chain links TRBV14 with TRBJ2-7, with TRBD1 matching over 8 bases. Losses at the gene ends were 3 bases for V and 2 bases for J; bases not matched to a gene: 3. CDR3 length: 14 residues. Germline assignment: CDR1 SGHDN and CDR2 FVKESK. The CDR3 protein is CASSHRGLAYEQYF. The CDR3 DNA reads TGTGCCAGCAGCCACAGGGGGCTCGCCTACGAGCAGTACTTC.

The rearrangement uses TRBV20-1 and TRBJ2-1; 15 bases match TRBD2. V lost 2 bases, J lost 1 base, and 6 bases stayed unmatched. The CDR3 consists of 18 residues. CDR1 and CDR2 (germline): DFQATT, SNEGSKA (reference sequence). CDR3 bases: TGCAGTGCTAGACCGGGACTAGCGGGGGGTTCGTCCTACAATGAGCAGTTCTTC. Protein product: CSARPGLAGGSSYNEQFF.

Written as DNA, the CDR3 is TGTGCCAGCAGTTTAGGGGAAGCTTTGGGGTACGAGCAGTACTTC. This gives the protein CASSLGEALGYEQYF. The V gene is TRBV27, the J gene TRBJ2-7; D not certain. This CDR3 has 15 amino acids. Germline V lookup: CDR1 MNHEY, CDR2 SMNVEV (reference sequence). Trimming stripped 2 bases from V and 4 bases from J, with 15 bases between.

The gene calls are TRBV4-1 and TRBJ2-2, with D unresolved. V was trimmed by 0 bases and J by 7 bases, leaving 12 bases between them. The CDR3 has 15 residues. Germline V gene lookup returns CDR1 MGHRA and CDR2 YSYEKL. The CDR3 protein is CASSQETPWFGELFF. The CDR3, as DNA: TGCGCCAGCAGCCAAGAGACCCCTTGGTTCGGGGAGCTGTTTTTT.

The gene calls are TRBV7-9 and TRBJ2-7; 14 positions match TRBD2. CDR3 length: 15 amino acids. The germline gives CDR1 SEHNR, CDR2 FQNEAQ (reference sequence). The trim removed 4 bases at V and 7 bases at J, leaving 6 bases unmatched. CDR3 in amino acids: CASSSGGTSGSEQYF. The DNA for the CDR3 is TGTGCCAGCAGCTCCGGGGGGACTAGCGGGAGTGAGCAGTACTTC. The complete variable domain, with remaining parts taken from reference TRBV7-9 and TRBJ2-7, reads DTGVSQNPRHKITKRGQNVTFRCDPISEHNRLYWYRQTLGQGPEFLTYFQNEAQLEKSRLLSDRFSAERPKGSFSTLEIQRTEQGDSAMYLCASSSGGTSGSEQYFGPGTRLTVT.

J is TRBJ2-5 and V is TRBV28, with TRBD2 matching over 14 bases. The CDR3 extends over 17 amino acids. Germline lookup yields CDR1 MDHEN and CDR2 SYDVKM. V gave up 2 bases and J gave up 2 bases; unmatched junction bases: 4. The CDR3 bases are TGTGCCAGCAGTTTACGGGGACTAGCGGGAGAACAAGAGACCCAGTACTTC. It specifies CASSLRGLAGEQETQYF.

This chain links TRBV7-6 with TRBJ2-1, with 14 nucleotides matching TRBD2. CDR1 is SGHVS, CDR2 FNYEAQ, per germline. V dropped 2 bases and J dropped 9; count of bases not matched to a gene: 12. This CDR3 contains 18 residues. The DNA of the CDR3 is TGTGCCAGCAGCTTACCGTACGTTGAGACTAGCGGGAGGGGTGAGCAGTTCTTC. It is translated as CASSLPYVETSGRGEQFF.

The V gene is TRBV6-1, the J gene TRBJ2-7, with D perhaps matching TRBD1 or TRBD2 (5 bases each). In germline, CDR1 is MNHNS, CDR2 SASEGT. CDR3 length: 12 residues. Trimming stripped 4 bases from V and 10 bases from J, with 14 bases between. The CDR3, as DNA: TGTGCCAGCAGTGGATGGGACCCTATTCAGTACTTC. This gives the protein CASSGWDPIQYF.

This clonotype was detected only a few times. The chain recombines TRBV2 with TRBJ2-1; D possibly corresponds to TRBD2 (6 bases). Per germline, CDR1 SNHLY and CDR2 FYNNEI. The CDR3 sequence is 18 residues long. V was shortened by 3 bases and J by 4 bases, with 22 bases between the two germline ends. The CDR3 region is CASSESVGGESFYNEQFF. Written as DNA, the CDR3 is TGTGCCAGCAGTGAGTCGGTCGGGGGTGAGTCCTTTTACAATGAGCAGTTCTTC.

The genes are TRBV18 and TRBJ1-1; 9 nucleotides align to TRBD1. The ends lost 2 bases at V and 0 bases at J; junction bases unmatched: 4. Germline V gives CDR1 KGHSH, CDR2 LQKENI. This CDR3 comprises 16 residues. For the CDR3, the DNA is TGTGCCAGCTCACCAACAGGGGGCTTCATGAACACTGAAGCTTTCTTT. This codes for CASSPTGGFMNTEAFF. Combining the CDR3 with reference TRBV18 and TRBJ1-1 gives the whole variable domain NAGVMQNPRHLVRRRGQEARLRCSPMKGHSHVYWYRQLPEEGLKFMVYLQKENIIDESGMPKERFSAEFPKEGPSILRIQQVVRGDSAAYFCASSPTGGFMNTEAFFGQGTRLTVV.

DNA for the CDR3: TGTGCCACCAGCAGAGGGGACAGCCCCACCGGGGAGCTGTTTTTT. Encoded protein: CATSRGDSPTGELFF. The V gene is TRBV15, the J gene TRBJ2-2, with 7 bases lining up with TRBD1. Germline V gene lookup returns CDR1 LNHNV and CDR2 YYDKDF (reference sequence). The CDR3 has 15 amino acids. V lost 1 base, J lost 4 bases, and 3 bases stayed unmatched.

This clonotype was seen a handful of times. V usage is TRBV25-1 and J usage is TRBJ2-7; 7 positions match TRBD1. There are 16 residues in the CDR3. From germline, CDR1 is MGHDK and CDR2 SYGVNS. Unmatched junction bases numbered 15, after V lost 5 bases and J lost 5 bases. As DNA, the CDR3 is TGTGCCAGCAGTCCCCAAACGGGACAGCAGTTACACGAGCAGTACTTC. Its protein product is CASSPQTGQQLHEQYF.

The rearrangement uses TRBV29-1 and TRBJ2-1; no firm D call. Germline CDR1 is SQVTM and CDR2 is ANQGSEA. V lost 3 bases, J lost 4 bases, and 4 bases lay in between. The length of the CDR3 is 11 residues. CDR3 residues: CSVDVYNEQFF. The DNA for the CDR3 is TGCAGCGTTGACGTGTACAATGAGCAGTTCTTC.

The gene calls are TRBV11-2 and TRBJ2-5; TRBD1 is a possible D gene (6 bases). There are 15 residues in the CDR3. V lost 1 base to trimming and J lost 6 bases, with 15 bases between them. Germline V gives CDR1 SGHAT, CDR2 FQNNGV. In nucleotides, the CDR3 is TGTGCCAGCAGCTTAGGGCAGGGGTTAGGGCAGACCCAGTACTTC. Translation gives CASSLGQGLGQTQYF.